The 11 T cell receptor beta chains reported below all come from one sample, sequenced in a study of response to subunit inactivated influenza vaccine (dated by TCRdb to the late 2010s). Interpreted using the paper, the time point label stands for: approximately 47 days after influenza vaccine administration. The library relied on RT-PCR. TCRdb records Illumina HiSeq 2500 as the sequencer. TCRdb redid the processing of the public reads, applying fastp at Q25 and MiXCR, and retained in-frame beta chains. Under each unique CDR3 protein, matching rows form one entry showing the most common genes and DNA. The sample yields roughly 460,000 distinct CDR3 sequences; 11% were counted once. Approximately 12% of the sample belongs to the ten largest clones. Material: PBMCs from blood, obtained 40 to 50 days after vaccination. The receptors were sampled from a man in his fifties or sixties who received an inactivated influenza vaccine. Donor details come from another sample of the same person, matched by shared clones.

This clonotype was observed many times. V and J are TRBV24-1 and TRBJ2-1; maybe TRBD1 (7 bases). Trimming stripped 2 bases from V and 4 bases from J, with 14 bases between. CDR1 and CDR2 (germline): KGHDR, SFDVKD. The CDR3 has 16 residues. The CDR3 DNA sequence: TGTGCCACCAGTGATTCTCAGGGGGGAAGATACAATGAGCAGTTCTTC. Residues: CATSDSQGGRYNEQFF.

The J gene is TRBJ2-1, the V gene TRBV20-1; TRBD1 aligns across 7 bases. The CDR3 is made up of 18 amino acids. Looked up from germline, CDR1 is DFQATT and CDR2 is SNEGSKA (reference sequence). J gave up 4 bases and V 1 base, and 16 bases lay outside the gene matches. CDR3 protein: CSARGKRRDRGPYNEQFF. The CDR3 DNA reads as TGCAGTGCTAGAGGAAAAAGAAGGGACAGAGGCCCATACAATGAGCAGTTCTTC.

A few counts support this clonotype. One end of the junction varies from germline; a read error may be responsible. The J gene is TRBJ2-7, the V gene TRBV7-9; D is undetermined. The germline V gene has CDR1 SEHNR and CDR2 FQNEAQ (reference sequence). CDR3 size: 9 residues. CDR3 region: CASSDHGHF. Here the CDR3 DNA reads TGTGCCAGCAGCGACCATGGACACTTC.

This clonotype was seen more than once but under ten times. The chain joins TRBV5-1 to TRBJ1-1, with 7 bases lining up with TRBD1. There are 15 residues in the CDR3. V trimming: 0 bases; J trimming: 3 bases; junction bases outside the gene matches: 5. CDR1 and CDR2 from the germline V gene are SGHRS and YFSETQ. The CDR3 bases are TGCGCCAGCAGCTTGGCAGGGGGAAGGGACACTGAAGCTTTCTTT. The encoded protein is CASSLAGGRDTEAFF.

The chain employs TRBV5-1 and TRBJ2-1; no firm D call. V lost 1 base to trimming and J lost 8 bases, with 10 bases between them. This CDR3 is 13 amino acids long. Germline V CDR1 and CDR2: SGHRS, YFSETQ. The CDR3 region has the DNA TGCGCCAGCAGCTTGACGACAAGGGATGAGCAGTTCTTC. Its translation: CASSLTTRDEQFF. The variable domain in full, with the rest retrieved from reference TRBV5-1 and TRBJ2-1, is KAGVTQTPRYLIKTRGQQVTLSCSPISGHRSVSWYQQTPGQGLQFLFEYFSETQRNKGNFPGRFSGRQFSNSRSEMNVSTLELGDSALYLCASSLTTRDEQFFGPGTRLTVL.

This clonotype was found a few times. CDR3 nucleotides: TGTGCCAGCAGCTTATTACTAGCGGGGGGGTCCGAGCAGTACTTC. Its translation is CASSLLLAGGSEQYF. The V and J genes are TRBV7-2 and TRBJ2-7; 13 nucleotides line up with TRBD2. Germline loops: CDR1 SGHTA, CDR2 FQGNSA. V lost 2 bases and J lost 6; bases outside the gene matches: 4. CDR3 size: 15 residues.

This clonotype has at least ten counts. V usage is TRBV7-2 and J usage is TRBJ2-5, with D possibly matching TRBD1 (6 bases). CDR3 length: 14 residues. CDR1 and CDR2 (germline): SGHTA, FQGNSA. V lost 6 bases and J lost 3, with 14 bases in between. The CDR3 loop reads CASRPGTLEETQYF. The DNA for the CDR3 is TGTGCCAGCAGACCCGGGACACTTGAAGAGACCCAGTACTTC.

The DNA of the CDR3 is TGTGCCAGCAGGCGGACAGGGGGTATCTACGAGCAGTACTTC. Amino acid sequence: CASRRTGGIYEQYF. The chain carries TRBV6-1 and TRBJ2-7; TRBD1 matches at 10 bases. Germline V CDR1 and CDR2: MNHNS, SASEGT. V lost 6 bases, J lost 3 bases, and 5 bases stayed unmatched. CDR3 length: 14 amino acids.

Many counts were recorded for this clonotype. One junction end disagrees with the germline gene, perhaps due to a read error. CDR3 in DNA: TGTGCCAGCAGTACCACGGACAGGTGGGACTTC. Translation: CASSTTDRWDF. The chain couples TRBV6-2 or TRBV6-3 to TRBJ2-7; 7 positions match TRBD1. Looked up from germline, CDR1 is MNHEY and CDR2 is SVGEGT. CDR3 length: 11 residues.

This clonotype was seen many times. The V and J genes are TRBV20-1 and TRBJ2-7; D is possibly TRBD1 or TRBD2 (5 bases each). In germline, CDR1 is DFQATT, CDR2 SNEGSKA (reference sequence). V was shortened by 0 bases and J by 3 bases, with 18 bases between the two germline ends. The CDR3 is 16 residues long. The chain's CDR3 is CSARDSRRGVLYEQYF. CDR3 sequence (DNA): TGCAGTGCTAGAGATTCCCGCCGGGGCGTACTCTACGAGCAGTACTTC.

The sample holds a few counts of this clonotype. V is TRBV24-1 and J is TRBJ2-5; TRBD1 agrees at 7 bases. The CDR3 runs to 17 residues. Germline assignment: CDR1 KGHDR and CDR2 SFDVKD. Trimming took 4 bases from V and 2 from J; bases not matched to a gene: 12. CDR3 coding DNA: TGTGCCACCAGTGACGGCGGACAGGCCCCGGGTCAAGAGACCCAGTACTTC. Its protein is CATSDGGQAPGQETQYF.